The 11 T cell receptor beta chains given below trace back to one sample, sequenced in a study of blood T cells in healthy people across ages. Alongside a J-beta primer mix, a sample-barcoded 5' primer served in a second PCR lasting roughly 7 to 11 cycles. MiXCR was run by TCRdb on the 5' RACE reads, yielding one entry per CDR3 protein. This sample has some 1.4 million distinct CDR3 sequences, with roughly 40% found just once. Specimen: blood. Source of these receptors: a woman younger than 35 in good health.

The chain uses TRBV27 and TRBJ2-5; TRBD2 matches 9 bases. V lost 2 bases, J lost 3 bases, and 7 bases stayed unmatched. The CDR3 runs 16 residues. Germline CDR1 MNHEY, CDR2 SMNVEV (reference sequence). CDR3 region: CASSLTGTSPEETQYF. The CDR3 region has the DNA TGTGCCAGCAGTTTAACCGGGACTAGCCCAGAAGAGACCCAGTACTTC.

This clonotype was counted only a few times. This rearrangement joins TRBV29-1 to TRBJ2-1; TRBD2 matches at 11 bases. The length of the CDR3 is 12 residues. CDR1 is SQVTM and CDR2 is ANQGSEA in the germline V gene. Germline trimming cut 4 bases from V and 9 bases from J; bases unmatched to any gene: 2. The CDR3 loop is CSVAGLAGEQFF. The CDR3 coding sequence is TGCAGCGTTGCCGGACTAGCGGGTGAGCAGTTCTTC.

The chain has TRBV11-3 and TRBJ2-2; TRBD2 might be the D (6 bases). The CDR3 contains 13 residues. Between the trimmed V and J ends, which lost 7 bases and 5 bases, there was a span of 11 bases. Germline-derived CDR1 and CDR2 are SGHNT and YENEEA. CDR3 region: CASTASETGELFF. The CDR3, as DNA: TGTGCCAGCACGGCTAGCGAGACCGGGGAGCTGTTTTTT.

The chain joins TRBV18 to TRBJ2-5, with TRBD2 matching 10 bases. The trim removed 3 bases at V and 1 base at J, leaving 5 bases unmatched. CDR3 length: 16 amino acids. Germline V CDR1 and CDR2: KGHSH, LQKENI. The CDR3 protein is CASSPLAGVIQETQYF. For the CDR3, the DNA is TGTGCCAGCTCACCCCTAGCGGGGGTGATCCAAGAGACCCAGTACTTC.

The chain uses TRBV10-3 and TRBJ2-3; the match to TRBD2 covers 10 bases. J gave up 6 bases and V 3 bases, and 9 bases lay outside the gene matches. This CDR3 region has 16 residues. Germline CDR1 ENHRY, CDR2 SYGVKD. The CDR3 loop is CAISDAQREGRDTQYF. CDR3 DNA sequence: TGTGCCATCAGTGATGCCCAGCGGGAGGGCCGGGATACGCAGTATTTT.

In this sample, this clonotype turned up a few times. The chain links TRBV7-2 to TRBJ2-2; 8 bases are a match to TRBD2. Germline values: CDR1 SGHTA, CDR2 FQGNSA. There are 17 residues in the CDR3. Unmatched junction bases numbered 9, after V lost 4 bases and J lost 2 bases. CDR3 nucleotide sequence: TGTGCCAGCAGCTACGACGGGAGGGCCGCTAACACCGGGGAGCTGTTTTTT. Translation: CASSYDGRAANTGELFF.

This clonotype was detected only a few times. CDR3 sequence (DNA): TGTGCCAGCTGGGGACCGGGACAGGGGTCCTACGAGCAGTACTTC. This gives the protein CASWGPGQGSYEQYF. This sequence joins TRBV6-5 and TRBJ2-7; 10 bases map to TRBD1. After removal of 8 bases from V and 1 base from J, the junction contained 8 bases not matched to a gene. The CDR3 has 15 amino acids. The germline V gene has CDR1 MNHEY and CDR2 SVGAGI.

This chain joins TRBV6-6 and TRBJ1-4; 8 nucleotides agree with TRBD1. The CDR3 totals 15 residues. Germline lookup yields CDR1 MNHNY and CDR2 SVGAGI (reference sequence). V lost 5 bases and J lost 5; bases outside the gene matches: 7. This CDR3 reads CASSQTGVPNEKLFF. DNA for the CDR3: TGTGCCAGCAGTCAGACAGGGGTCCCCAATGAAAAACTGTTTTTT.

This chain links TRBV27 with TRBJ2-3; TRBD2 is a possible D gene (5 bases). The CDR3 has 16 residues. Trimming shortened V by 0 bases and J by 7 bases, and 17 bases separated the two germline ends. CDR1 and CDR2 (germline): MNHEY, SMNVEV (reference sequence). The CDR3 here is CASSLSKTNTRNTQYF. The CDR3 DNA is TGTGCCAGCAGTTTATCGAAGACTAACACGAGGAATACGCAGTATTTT.

V and J are TRBV7-8 and TRBJ2-7; 11 bases are shared with TRBD1. Per the germline V gene, CDR1 is SGHVS and CDR2 is FQNEAQ. After removal of 1 base from V and 2 bases from J, the junction contained 4 bases not matched to a gene. The CDR3 is 16 amino acids. The CDR3 here is CASSLDAGQGAYEQYF. CDR3 DNA: TGTGCCAGCAGCTTAGACGCGGGACAGGGGGCCTACGAGCAGTACTTC.

Comment on this clonotype: One end of the junction does not line up with germline, which may come from a read error. The chain has TRBV6-1 and TRBJ2-1; D possibly corresponds to TRBD2 (5 bases). Per germline, CDR1 MNHNS and CDR2 SASEGT. This CDR3 is built from 15 residues. The CDR3 DNA sequence: TGTGCCAGCAGTGAAATGGCGGGCTCCTACAATAAGCAGTTCTTC. Translating it yields CASSEMAGSYNKQFF.